The clone carrying this T cell receptor beta chain was recorded at least ten times. As yet, its antigen is unknown. This sample was taken from a study of blood T cells in healthy people across ages. Notes on the study in general: Unsorted PBMC input precluded a conclusive naive versus antigen-experienced comparison. Observed TCR beta diversity showed a strong correlation with the percentage of naive T cells as measured by flow cytometry.

A second 7 to 11 cycle PCR used barcoded and J-beta primers. Every sample gave at least 2.5 million paired-end reads containing CDR3. Each CDR3 protein gets one entry after TCRdb re-called the 5' RACE reads with MiXCR. Of 600,000 or so distinct CDR3 sequences listed, under 30% are singletons. The CDR3 has 16 residues. Per germline, CDR1 SGHTA and CDR2 FQGNSA. Between the trimmed V and J ends, which lost 1 base and 7 bases, there was a span of 16 bases. RNA extraction gave at least 5 micrograms of total RNA per sample. This clonotype was sampled from a woman older than 75 in good health. Sequencing input: blood. The chain employs TRBV7-2 and TRBJ1-4; D is possibly TRBD1 (6 bases). CDR3 sequence reads: CASSLVGRGLGEKLFF. The CDR3 region has the DNA TGTGCCAGCAGCTTAGTTGGTCGGGGGCTAGGTGAAAAACTGTTTTTT.